This T cell receptor (beta chain) was observed in a study of early T cells in non-severe SARS-CoV-2 infection. At the level of the study: Unsorted whole blood bulk RNA was sequenced, with unpaired chains. Study-level findings and limits: The VDJdb matching leaned toward anti-spike CD8 responses and overlooked private and CD4 specificities.

CDR3 size: 19 residues. V shed 0 bases, J shed 2 bases, and the junction held 10 bases outside the gene matches. From germline, CDR1 is MGHRA and CDR2 YSYEKL. The table lists this clonotype with many counts. Its antigen is undetermined. Researchers tagged individual cDNA molecules with unique molecular identifiers. One entry per CDR3 protein results from TCRdb running MiXCR on the 5' RACE reads. This table has more than 20,000 distinct CDR3 sequences, 4% to 4.5% appearing once. The sample consisted of whole blood. The chain recombines TRBV4-1 with TRBJ2-3; 11 positions agree with TRBD2. The clonotype comes from an adult who was a healthcare worker with PCR-confirmed SARS-CoV-2 infection or an uninfected control (not recorded which). CDR3 sequence reads: CASSQEGVAGGPSTDTQYF. In DNA, the CDR3 is TGCGCCAGCAGCCAAGAGGGGGTAGCGGGAGGGCCCTCCACAGATACGCAGTATTTT.